Here is one T cell receptor (beta chain) with its context. Its antigen is still unknown. Base qualities were left out, and no much larger clone turns up one base away. This sample was taken from a study of CD8+ T cells in alopecia areata (dated by TCRdb to 2016 to 2019). Study-wide context: The treated patients took part in an open-label pilot trial in which moderate-to-severe alopecia areata was treated with oral tofacitinib at 5 to 10 mg twice daily. Patients stayed on tofacitinib for 6 to 18 months and then had 6 months of follow-up off drug so that delayed response and recurrence could be assessed. The SALT score, which quantifies the percentage of affected scalp surface area, was used to measure disease severity in treated patients. In both human patients and the C3H/HeJ mouse model, the study applied high-throughput TCRbeta sequencing to look at T cell clonal expansion in alopecia areata. In humans, TCRbeta sequencing was performed on scalp tissue and on sorted CD4+ and CD8+ peripheral blood T cells from healthy controls and from patients with patchy or totalis/universalis alopecia areata. Biopsies were taken from tofacitinib-treated patients at baseline and again at 4 and 24 weeks into treatment, and several of those patients also had a later scalp biopsy. Scalp clonality was compared across normal scalp (n=4), patchy alopecia areata scalp (n=8), and alopecia totalis/universalis scalp (n=8). The RNA source kit depended on sample type: the PAXgene miRNA kit for fixed scalp, the miRNeasy kit for PBMCs, and the RNeasy kit for mouse skin. immunoSEQ multiplex PCR using 35 Vbeta forward primers and 13 Jbeta reverse primers was used to amplify TCRbeta CDR3 regions. Here is what the overall study found, with its caveats: Shared TCR sequences between patients were less evident than in mice, which may be partly attributable to HLA diversity in the patient population. Because the treated cohort was small and included a single nonresponder, larger studies are needed to assess links between baseline CD8+ expansion and response. Tofacitinib significantly lowered scalp clonality and the number of expanded CD8+ clones among the top 100 scalp clones. During tofacitinib treatment, many expanded lesional clones stuck around in both scalp and blood, and this persistence may partly explain why relapse happens after treatment is stopped. Compared with normal scalp, lesional scalp, particularly in alopecia totalis/universalis, had higher clonality and more expanded CD8+ clones, which suggests antigenic drive. Unlike mouse skin, which is dominated by gammadelta T cells, normal human skin has resident alphabeta T cells that are also sequenced, and this complicates analysis of the scalp TCR repertoire.

Library method: the immunoSEQ multiplex PCR assay. To provide template for TCR sequencing, every sample had RNA extracted and reverse transcribed into cDNA. First-strand cDNA was synthesized using SuperScript III with a 2:1 mix of oligo-dT and random hexamers. Amplification bias was assessed with a synthetic immune receptor repertoire, and residual bias was removed computationally. The original pipeline was this. Raw reads were preprocessed to remove errors, and CDR3 was defined according to IMGT conventions as the region from the conserved cysteine to phenylalanine. Clonality was computed by normalizing Shannon entropy by log2 of the number of productive unique TCRs and subtracting the result from 1. CD4 or CD8 identity of scalp clones was inferred by cross-referencing scalp TCRbeta sequences with sorted blood CD4 and CD8 repertoires. TCRdb provides this immuneACCESS table in a form limited to in-frame rearrangements. Some clones are lacking; in checked studies, under half of them reflect an unresolved V gene, and why the rest are absent is not known. For V, J and clone size, that table is used; D and trimming come from the DNA. The sample records 100,000 to 150,000 clones, approximately 57% of which are singletons. The biggest ten clones account for 5.7% of the sample.

CDR1 and CDR2 are drawn from the germline V gene (reference sequence): GTSNPN, SVGIG. Reading from cysteine to phenylalanine, the CDR3 counts 16 amino acids. Of the read, only the CDR3 DNA is kept; its 48 bases are in frame from base 1. V ends up 4 bases short and J 2 bases short, with an unmatched junction base count of 11. The time point label here, explained by the study, means: around 4 weeks on oral tofacitinib. The treatment or condition label on this specimen signifies: oral pan-JAK inhibitor, 5-10 mg twice daily. Lesional scalp punch biopsies and peripheral blood were collected from alopecia areata patients. PBMCs were isolated by density centrifugation and stained for CD3, CD4 and CD8, and CD4+ and CD8+ T cells were sorted on a FACSAria.

Sequenced here: CD4+ T cells sorted from blood, sampled at week 4, from a patient treated with tofacitinib. This TCR was sampled from a human donor with alopecia areata. The chain was built from TRBV30 and TRBJ2-1; the junction holds 7 bases that match TRBD2. The CDR3 is CAWTPKGAGTYNEQFF. The DNA sequence is given as TGTGCCTGGACTCCCAAAGGAGCGGGGACCTACAATGAGCAGTTCTTC.